Included here is one TCR beta chain sequence, with context. The data originate from a study of blood T cells in healthy people across ages. Germline-derived CDR1 and CDR2 are SGHTA and FQGNSA. This CDR3 is built from 16 residues. V was trimmed by 2 bases and J by 1 base, leaving 9 bases between them. The total RNA that was extracted per sample amounted to at least 5.5 micrograms. Combining a sample-barcoded 5' primer with a J-beta primer mix, a second PCR ran for about 6 to 11 cycles. The yield of each sample was at least 2.5 million CDR3-containing paired-end reads. TCRdb re-derived calls from the 5' RACE reads in MiXCR, one entry per CDR3 protein. The repertoire holds roughly 720,000 distinct CDR3 sequences, with roughly 50% as singletons.

The clonotype was recovered from a man older than 75 in good health. J is TRBJ2-6 and V is TRBV7-2; D perhaps matches TRBD1 (5 bases). Sequencing used blood. The CDR3 spells CASSLTAGSGANVLTF. In DNA, the CDR3 is TGTGCCAGCAGCTTAACGGCAGGGTCTGGGGCCAACGTCCTGACTTTC.